Sequencing of this T cell receptor beta chain was carried out in a study of regulatory T cells in long-lasting Graves disease. General study findings and limits: Whereas new patients shared 966 public clonotypes, persistent patients shared more, at about 2,700.

Arm-PCR of CDR3 regions and iRepertoire HTBI primers were used to build TCR beta libraries. TCRdb analysed the multiplex PCR reads with MiXCR anew, one entry per CDR3 protein. The table records roughly 470,000 distinct CDR3 sequences, about 20% of them present only once. Stated time point: persistent/refractory GD, antithyroid drugs over 5 years with positive TRAb. Extracted PBMC RNA gave rise to the TCR library. Graves' disease diagnoses followed American Thyroid Association guidelines. The CDR3 sequence is 12 residues long. Trimming shortened V by 8 bases and J by 8 bases, and 15 bases separated the two germline ends. CDR1 is LNHNV, CDR2 YYDKDF, per germline (reference sequence). This clonotype has ten or more counts. Its antigen is unidentified.

The TCR was taken from a female donor with Graves disease. The input for sequencing was peripheral blood mononuclear cells (PBMCs), taken when the disease was refractory, from a patient treated with antithyroid drugs. This chain links TRBV15 with TRBJ1-2, with unresolved D. The CDR3 region is CATLGQTRGYTF. The CDR3 region has the DNA TGTGCCACCTTGGGTCAGACTCGCGGCTACACCTTC.